This T cell receptor (beta chain) was obtained from a study of OX40 agonist ivuxolimab in advanced cancers. This CDR3 comprises 16 residues. V shed 4 bases, J shed 5 bases, and the junction held 10 bases outside the gene matches. CDR1 and CDR2 (germline): SGDLS, YYNGEE. TCRdb's table, derived via immunoSEQ multiplex PCR, lists solely in-frame clones and lacks some. The sample shows 25,000 to 30,000 clones, around 85% of them seen only once. The source material was CD4+ or CD8+ T cells sorted from blood, sampled in a trial of the OX40 agonist ivuxolimab. The receptor was derived from an adult with an advanced solid tumor such as melanoma, head and neck, liver or kidney cancer. V gene TRBV9 combines with J gene TRBJ2-5, with TRBD2 matching 11 bases. For the CDR3, the DNA is TGTGCCAGCAGCCCGTCGAGTCTAGCGGGGGGTGAGACCCAGTACTTC. This codes for CASSPSSLAGGETQYF.